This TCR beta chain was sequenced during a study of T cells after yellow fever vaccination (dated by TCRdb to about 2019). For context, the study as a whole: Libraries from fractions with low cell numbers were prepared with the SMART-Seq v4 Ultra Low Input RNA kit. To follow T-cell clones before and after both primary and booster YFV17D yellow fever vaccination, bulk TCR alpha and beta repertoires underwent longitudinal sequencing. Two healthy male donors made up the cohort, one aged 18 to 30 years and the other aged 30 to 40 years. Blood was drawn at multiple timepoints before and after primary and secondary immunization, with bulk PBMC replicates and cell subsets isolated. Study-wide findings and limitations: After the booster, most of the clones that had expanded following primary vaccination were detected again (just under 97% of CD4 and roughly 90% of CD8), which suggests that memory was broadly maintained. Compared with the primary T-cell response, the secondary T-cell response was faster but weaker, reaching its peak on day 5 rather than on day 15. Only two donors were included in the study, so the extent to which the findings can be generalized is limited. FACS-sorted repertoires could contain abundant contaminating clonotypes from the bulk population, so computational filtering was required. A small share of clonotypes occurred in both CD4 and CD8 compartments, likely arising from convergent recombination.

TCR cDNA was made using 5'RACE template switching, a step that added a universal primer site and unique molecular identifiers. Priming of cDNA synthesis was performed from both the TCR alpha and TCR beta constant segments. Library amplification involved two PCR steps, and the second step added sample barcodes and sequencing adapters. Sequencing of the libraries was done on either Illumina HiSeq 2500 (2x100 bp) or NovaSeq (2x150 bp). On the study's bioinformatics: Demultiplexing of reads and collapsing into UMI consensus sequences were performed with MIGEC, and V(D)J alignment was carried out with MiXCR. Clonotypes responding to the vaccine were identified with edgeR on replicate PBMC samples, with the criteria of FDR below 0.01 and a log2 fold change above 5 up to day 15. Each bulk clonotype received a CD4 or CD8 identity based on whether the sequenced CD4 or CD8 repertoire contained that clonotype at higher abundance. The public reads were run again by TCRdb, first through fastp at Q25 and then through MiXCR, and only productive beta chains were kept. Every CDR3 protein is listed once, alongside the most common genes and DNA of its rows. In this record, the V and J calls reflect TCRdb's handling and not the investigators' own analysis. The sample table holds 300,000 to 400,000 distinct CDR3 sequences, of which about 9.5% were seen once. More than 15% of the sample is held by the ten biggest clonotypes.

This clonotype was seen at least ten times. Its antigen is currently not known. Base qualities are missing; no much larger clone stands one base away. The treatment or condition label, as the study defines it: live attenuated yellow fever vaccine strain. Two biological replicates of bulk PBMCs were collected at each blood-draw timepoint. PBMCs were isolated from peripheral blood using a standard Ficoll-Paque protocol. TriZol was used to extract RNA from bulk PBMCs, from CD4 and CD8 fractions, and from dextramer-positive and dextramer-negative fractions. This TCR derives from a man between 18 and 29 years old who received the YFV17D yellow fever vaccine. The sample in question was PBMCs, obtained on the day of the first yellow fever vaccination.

In nucleotide form, the sequence is TGCGCCAGCAGCTTTGGCGGACTAGGCAATGAGCAGTTCTTC. Translated, this gives CASSFGGLGNEQFF. This sequence uses TRBV5-1 and TRBJ2-1, with TRBD2 matching 7 junction bases. Including cysteine and phenylalanine, the CDR3 has 14 amino acids. The CDR3 DNA has 42 bases and is translated from base 1. CDR1 and CDR2 were assigned from the germline V gene as SGHRS and YFSETQ. Germline trimming amounts to 2 bases on V and 6 bases on J, with 5 as the count of junction bases outside the gene matches. Full variable domain (CDR3 extended with the reference TRBV5-1 and TRBJ2-1 proteins): KAGVTQTPRYLIKTRGQQVTLSCSPISGHRSVSWYQQTPGQGLQFLFEYFSETQRNKGNFPGRFSGRQFSNSRSEMNVSTLELGDSALYLCASSFGGLGNEQFFGPGTRLTVL.